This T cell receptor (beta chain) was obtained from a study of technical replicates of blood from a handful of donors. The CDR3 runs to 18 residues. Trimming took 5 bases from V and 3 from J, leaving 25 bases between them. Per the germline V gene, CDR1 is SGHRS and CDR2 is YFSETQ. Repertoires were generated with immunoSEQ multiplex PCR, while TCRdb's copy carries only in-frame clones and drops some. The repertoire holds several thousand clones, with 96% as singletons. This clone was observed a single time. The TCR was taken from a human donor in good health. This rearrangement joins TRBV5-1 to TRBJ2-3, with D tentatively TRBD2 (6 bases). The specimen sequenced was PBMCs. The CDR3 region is CASSPLDAGRDGTDTQYF. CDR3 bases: TGCGCCAGCAGTCCCTTAGATGCGGGAAGGGATGGTACAGATACGCAGTATTTT.